The sequence of this TCR beta chain was determined in a study of regulatory T cells in long-lasting Graves disease. There are many counts of this clonotype. V was clipped by 3 bases and J by 4 bases, with 7 bases between them. The CDR3 is 13 amino acids. Germline values: CDR1 LGHDT, CDR2 YNNKEL (reference sequence). The TCR beta library used iRepertoire HTBI primers with Arm-PCR amplification of CDR3. TCRdb redid the calling of the multiplex PCR reads with MiXCR, one entry per CDR3 protein. The sample yields approximately 390,000 distinct CDR3 sequences, 16% seen once. Time point here: newly diagnosed GD, antithyroid drugs for less than 3 months. RNA extracted from PBMCs served as the sequencing template. These same data were also listed under a study on T cells in Graves' hyperthyroidism and ophthalmopathy. That paper notes: Patients were excluded for uncontrolled infection, other autoimmune disease, pregnancy or lactation. In validation, the model predicted ophthalmopathy. These predictions came a median roughly 6.5 months before onset.

The sample in question was peripheral blood mononuclear cells (PBMCs), obtained at new diagnosis, from a patient treated with antithyroid drugs. The sequence came from a woman younger than 30 with Graves disease. J is TRBJ1-5 and V is TRBV3-1; unclear D gene. The CDR3 spells CASSQQVNQPQHF. DNA for the CDR3: TGTGCCAGCAGCCAGCAGGTAAATCAGCCCCAGCATTTT.